This T cell receptor beta chain was obtained from a study of blood T cell repertoires in COVID-19. Germline CDR1 and CDR2: SGHTA and FQGNSA. CDR3 length equals 14 residues. Deletions cut 5 bases from V and 0 bases from J, with 11 bases between. Adults between roughly 18 and 90 years of age took part from fewer than 30 US areas. Cohorts were assigned according to the clinical history that participants reported. Each exposed participant met a COVID-19 case in the 2 weeks preceding study entry. The assay was immunoSEQ multiplex PCR, and TCRdb's table has in-frame clones only and misses some. This sample yields about 220,000 clones, of which approximately 83% are seen a single time; 4.8% belongs to the top ten.

This clonotype was sampled from a woman between 50 and 59 years old who had been exposed to COVID-19. The chain links TRBV7-2 to TRBJ2-7, with TRBD1 as a possible D gene (6 bases). Sequenced material: PBMCs or T cells enriched from blood (not recorded which). Here the CDR3 DNA reads TGTGCCAGCAGCCTAGACAGGTACTCCTACGAGCAGTACTTC. This encodes CASSLDRYSYEQYF.